The T cell receptor (beta chain) described here comes from a study of cytomegalovirus exposure and HLA in healthy donors. Across the study: Of 300 to 500 genotyped donors, about 81% clustered with self-reported Caucasian donors. Study results and caveats: Cytomegalovirus association was assigned to some 160 TCR beta chains. Of the V segments, some could not be distinguished, including TRBV6-2 and TRBV6-3, and were excluded.

Concerning this clone itself: Antigen unknown.

Trimming left V 1 base short and J 1 base short, with 15 bases between. Germline V gene data show CDR1 as LGHNA and CDR2 as YSLEER. The CDR3 consists of 17 residues. In the PCR, 60 Vbeta and 13 Jbeta primers were used. The protocol was immunoSEQ multiplex PCR, while the TCRdb copy is restricted to in-frame clones and leaves out a portion. The repertoire consists of nearly 110,000 clones, with 65% to 85% occurring once and the leading ten covering 2.5% to 3%. The TCR was taken from a male donor in good health and CMV-seropositive. The sample taken for sequencing was PBMCs. V gene TRBV4-3 combines with J gene TRBJ2-3; D perhaps matches TRBD1 (6 bases). CDR3 sequence reads: CASSQVTRGSGTDTQYF. CDR3 nucleotides: TGCGCCAGCAGCCAAGTAACCAGGGGTAGTGGCACAGATACGCAGTATTTT.